A single sample gave rise to the 32 T cell receptor beta chains below, sequenced in a study of beta chain features in type 1 diabetes. Investigators reverse transcribed all isolated RNA, so they sequenced expressed TCRB transcripts. The method was immunoSEQ multiplex PCR; TCRdb's version includes in-frame clones alone and lacks a portion of them. There are around 300,000 clones in the sample; 14% occur only once, and about 6.6% lies in the top ten. Material: central memory CD4+ T cells from blood. The origin of the receptors is a man younger than 40 in good health.

At least ten counts were recorded for this clone. CDR3 sequence: CASSLGIGYTEAFF. CDR3 nucleotides: TGTGCCAGCAGTTTAGGGATCGGGTACACTGAAGCTTTCTTT. The rearrangement joins TRBV27 to TRBJ1-1; D uncertain. This CDR3 is 14 amino acids long. Germline V gene lookup returns CDR1 MNHEY and CDR2 SMNVEV (reference sequence). Trimming removed 2 bases at V and 3 bases at J, with 10 bases between.

The CDR3 region is CASGLDSKVTEAFF. CDR3 coding DNA: TGCGCCAGTGGCCTGGACAGTAAGGTGACTGAAGCTTTCTTT. The chain uses TRBV5-1 and TRBJ1-1; a weak D match, TRBD1 (6 bases). The CDR3 runs to 14 residues. Trimming cost V 8 bases and J 5 bases, with 19 bases left between them. Germline CDR1 is SGHRS and CDR2 is YFSETQ.

This clone was seen a few times. The chain combines TRBV5-1 with TRBJ1-2; D is perhaps TRBD1 (5 bases). The CDR3 covers 12 residues. Germline V gene sequence: CDR1 SGHRS, CDR2 YFSETQ. The germline V and J ends were trimmed by 4 bases and 4 bases, with 8 bases remaining between them. CDR3 region: CASSTDSYGYTF. The CDR3 nucleotides read TGCGCCAGCAGCACCGACAGCTATGGCTACACCTTC.

The rearrangement links TRBV7-2 to TRBJ2-1; 7 nucleotides line up with TRBD2. Germline loops: CDR1 SGHTA, CDR2 FQGNSA. This CDR3 spans 15 amino acids. V shed 5 bases and J 2 bases; nucleotides not matched to a gene: 6. CDR3 loop: CASSPLGLAYNEQFF. The CDR3, as DNA: TGTGCCAGCAGCCCCCTAGGACTAGCCTACAATGAGCAGTTCTTC.

This clone was counted between two and nine times. The rearrangement uses TRBV18 and TRBJ1-2; D perhaps matches TRBD1 (5 bases). V was trimmed by 3 bases and J by 6 bases, leaving 14 bases between them. The CDR3 is 14 residues long. Germline CDR1 reads KGHSH; CDR2 reads LQKENI. Here the CDR3 reads CASSPASRADGYTF. DNA of the CDR3: TGTGCCAGCTCACCTGCCAGCAGGGCTGATGGCTACACCTTC.

V gene TRBV10-2 combines with J gene TRBJ1-6, with a possible D match to TRBD1 (5 bases). V lost 3 bases and J lost 8, with 11 bases in between. Germline values: CDR1 WSHSY, CDR2 SAAADI. This CDR3 is 14 amino acids long. CDR3 protein: CASSDYGADSPLHF. CDR3 in DNA: TGCGCCAGCAGTGATTACGGGGCTGATTCACCCCTCCACTTT.

This clone was found many times. This rearrangement joins TRBV27 to TRBJ2-4, with D maybe TRBD2 (6 bases). The ends were cut back, 2 bases at V and 0 bases at J, with 14 bases in the middle. CDR3 length: 17 residues. Germline assignment: CDR1 MNHEY and CDR2 SMNVEV (reference sequence). The CDR3 DNA reads as TGTGCCAGCAGTTTAGAGGGAAGGGGACTAGCCAAAAACATTCAGTACTTC. Amino acid sequence: CASSLEGRGLAKNIQYF.

There are a few counts of this clone. The chain has TRBV6-5 and TRBJ1-1; possibly TRBD1 for D (6 bases). Germline-derived CDR1 and CDR2 are MNHEY and SVGAGI. The CDR3 is 13 amino acids. V lost 6 bases, J lost 0 bases, and 8 bases lay in between. CDR3 DNA sequence: TGTGCCAGCAGGTACAGGGTGAACACTGAAGCTTTCTTT. Translation: CASRYRVNTEAFF.

This chain connects TRBV28 to TRBJ2-3; TRBD2 aligns across 16 bases. CDR3 size: 18 residues. The germline CDR1 and CDR2 sequences are MDHEN and SYDVKM. V lost 7 bases, J lost 4 bases, and 11 bases stayed unmatched. CDR3 sequence: CASKGTSGRAMYADTQYF. CDR3 nucleotide sequence: TGTGCCAGCAAGGGGACTAGCGGGAGGGCCATGTATGCAGATACGCAGTATTTT. The full variable domain, with the rest looked up from reference TRBV28 and TRBJ2-3, is DVKVTQSSRYLVKRTGEKVFLECVQDMDHENMFWYRQDPGLGLRLIYFSYDVKMKEKGDIPEGYSVSREKKERFSLILESASTNQTSMYLCASKGTSGRAMYADTQYFGPGTRLTVL.

The rearrangement joins TRBV9 to TRBJ1-3, with D perhaps TRBD1 (6 bases). There are 16 residues in the CDR3. The V gene's germline CDR1 is SGDLS and CDR2 YYNGEE. The germline V and J ends were trimmed by 0 bases and 3 bases, with 13 bases remaining between them. CDR3: CASSVATGTGGNTIYF. The CDR3 DNA reads TGTGCCAGCAGCGTAGCCACAGGGACGGGTGGAAACACCATATATTTT.

The V and J genes are TRBV19 and TRBJ2-1; 9 nucleotides agree with TRBD2. Germline CDR1 is LNHDA and CDR2 is SQIVND (reference sequence). V dropped 1 base and J dropped 3; count of bases not matched to a gene: 4. CDR3 length equals 16 residues. This CDR3 is CASSIGAGGGYNEQFF. CDR3 bases: TGTGCCAGTAGTATAGGAGCGGGAGGAGGCTACAATGAGCAGTTCTTC.

This clone was counted a few times. The chain employs TRBV5-4 and TRBJ2-7; TRBD1 aligns across 9 bases. The trim removed 3 bases at V and 3 bases at J, leaving 7 bases unmatched. The CDR3 covers 15 residues. CDR1 and CDR2 (germline): SGHNT, YYREEE (reference sequence). The CDR3 nucleotides read TGTGCCAGCAGCTCCACCCGGGACAGGGTCTACGAGCAGTACTTC. Its translation: CASSSTRDRVYEQYF.

The chain links TRBV11-2 to TRBJ2-7, with unresolved D. This CDR3 region has 15 residues. Germline V CDR1 and CDR2: SGHAT, FQNNGV. V was trimmed by 2 bases and J by 4 bases, leaving 15 bases between them. The CDR3 spells CASSLTGEAPYEQYF. In DNA, the CDR3 is TGTGCCAGCAGCTTAACGGGTGAGGCTCCGTACGAGCAGTACTTC.

This clone has a handful of counts. The chain is built from TRBV18 and TRBJ2-7; 8 nucleotides line up with TRBD2. Germline CDR1 and CDR2: KGHSH and LQKENI. Trimming took 3 bases from V and 2 from J; bases not matched to a gene: 6. CDR3 length: 15 amino acids. CDR3 sequence reads: CASSPTGGKAYEQYF. DNA for the CDR3: TGTGCCAGCTCACCTACGGGGGGGAAGGCCTACGAGCAGTACTTC.

The chain couples TRBV2 to TRBJ1-1, with D possibly TRBD1 on 5 matching bases. Germline assignment: CDR1 SNHLY and CDR2 FYNNEI. Deletions cut 5 bases from V and 0 bases from J, with 10 bases between. CDR3 size: 14 residues. CDR3 sequence reads: CASSPGLMNTEAFF. In DNA, the CDR3 is TGTGCCAGCAGTCCGGGACTGATGAACACTGAAGCTTTCTTT.

This clone was observed a few times. CDR3 DNA sequence: TGTGCCAGCAGCTTAGCGGTGGGGCCCTATGGCTACACCTTC. Encoded protein: CASSLAVGPYGYTF. The V call is TRBV7-2, the J call TRBJ1-2; weak D call: TRBD1 (5 bases). The V end lost 0 bases, the J end lost 4 bases, and 9 bases lay between the germline ends. This CDR3 is 14 amino acids long. Germline V gene sequence: CDR1 SGHTA, CDR2 FQGNSA.

As concerns this clone: This may be a read error, as it is one base from a much larger clone. The CDR3 DNA is TGTGCCAGCAGCTTAGCGGAAAACACTGAAGCTTTCTTT. The encoded protein is CASSLAENTEAFF. The V and J genes are TRBV7-7 and TRBJ1-1; the D is unclear. The CDR3 totals 13 residues. Between the trimmed V and J ends, which lost 0 bases and 2 bases, there was a span of 4 bases. In germline, CDR1 is SSHAT, CDR2 FNYEAQ (reference sequence).

The V and J genes are TRBV7-9 and TRBJ2-7; possible D gene TRBD2, 6 bases. Germline V lookup: CDR1 SEHNR, CDR2 FQNEAQ (reference sequence). V was shortened by 5 bases and J by 3 bases, with 17 bases between the two germline ends. The CDR3 runs to 15 residues. In DNA, the CDR3 is TGTGCCAGCAGCCTTGGAGGAGGACTAAGCTACGAGCAGTACTTC. This translates into CASSLGGGLSYEQYF.

This clone was detected a few times. The chain is built from TRBV28 and TRBJ1-5; 8 bases match TRBD1. This CDR3 spans 16 amino acids. J gave up 6 bases and V 8 bases, and 15 bases lay outside the gene matches. The germline gives CDR1 MDHEN, CDR2 SYDVKM. CDR3 nucleotide sequence: TGTGCCAGCCGTAAGGTAGGGCAGGGGGCCGGTCAGCCCCAGCATTTT. Encoded protein: CASRKVGQGAGQPQHF.

This clone was observed a handful of times. The chain combines TRBV4-3 with TRBJ2-4; D gene unclear. This CDR3 is built from 15 residues. Germline V CDR1 and CDR2: LGHNA, YSLEER. Trimming shortened V by 0 bases and J by 1 base, and 7 bases separated the two germline ends. The CDR3 nucleotides are TGCGCCAGCAGCCAAGACGGCCAGGCCAAAAACATTCAGTACTTC. It translates to CASSQDGQAKNIQYF.

This chain joins TRBV6-1 and TRBJ2-7; D is perhaps TRBD2 (6 bases). The CDR3 is made up of 15 amino acids. Germline assignment: CDR1 MNHNS and CDR2 SASEGT. The ends were cut back, 3 bases at V and 2 bases at J, with 14 bases in the middle. In nucleotides, the CDR3 is TGTGCCAGCAGTGATGAGTTGGGGGGACCCTACGAGCAGTACTTC. It codes for CASSDELGGPYEQYF.

The table lists this clone with many counts. The CDR3 DNA sequence: TGTGCCTGGGACTCCAGCAGGGCCTATGGCTACACCTTC. Its protein is CAWDSSRAYGYTF. V gene TRBV30 combines with J gene TRBJ1-2; D is perhaps TRBD1 (5 bases). Trimming cost V 5 bases and J 4 bases, with 14 bases left between them. The CDR3 contains 13 residues. Looked up from germline, CDR1 is GTSNPN and CDR2 is SVGIG (reference sequence).

This clone was detected only a few times. The genes are TRBV4-1 and TRBJ2-5, with a possible D match to TRBD2 (6 bases). V lost 0 bases and J 6 bases, leaving 14 bases between the germline ends. The CDR3 is made up of 15 amino acids. CDR1 is MGHRA, CDR2 YSYEKL, per germline. CDR3 loop: CASSQDTTRGQTQYF. The DNA of the CDR3 is TGCGCCAGCAGCCAAGATACCACGCGGGGACAGACCCAGTACTTC.

The chain combines TRBV4-1 with TRBJ1-5; D unresolved. The CDR3 sequence is 15 residues long. The germline V gene has CDR1 MGHRA and CDR2 YSYEKL. The germline V and J ends were trimmed by 0 bases and 6 bases, with 12 bases remaining between them. The CDR3 DNA sequence: TGCGCCAGCAGCCAAGACCACAGCGGGATTCAGCCCCAGCATTTT. It codes for CASSQDHSGIQPQHF.

CDR3 DNA: TGTGCCAGCAGCCCAAGACAGGCCAACTATGGCTACACCTTC. Amino acid sequence: CASSPRQANYGYTF. V and J are TRBV4-2 and TRBJ1-2, with a tentative D call TRBD1 (6 bases). The germline CDR1 and CDR2 sequences are LGHNA and YNFKEQ. V was shortened by 4 bases and J by 2 bases, with 11 bases between the two germline ends. The CDR3 length is 14 residues.

CDR3 DNA: TGTGCCTGGAGTGTCTCAGGGGTTGGTGGCTACACCTTC. It encodes CAWSVSGVGGYTF. The rearrangement joins TRBV30 to TRBJ1-2; a possible D gene is TRBD1 (6 bases). The CDR3 extends over 13 amino acids. V gave up 0 bases and J gave up 7 bases, with 12 bases separating them. Germline assignment: CDR1 GTSNPN and CDR2 SVGIG (reference sequence).

The chain joins TRBV30 to TRBJ2-3; D may correspond to TRBD1 or TRBD2 (5 bases each). Germline loops: CDR1 GTSNPN, CDR2 SVGIG (reference sequence). The CDR3 sequence is 14 residues long. V was trimmed by 3 bases and J by 4 bases, leaving 14 bases between them. The CDR3 region is CAWRSGTVSDTQYF. DNA of the CDR3: TGTGCCTGGAGATCCGGGACCGTCTCAGATACGCAGTATTTT.

This clone was seen only a few times. CDR3 DNA: TGTGCCAGCAGCTTAGGGCCGGGGGGGCCCTCCTACGAGCAGTACTTC. This gives the protein CASSLGPGGPSYEQYF. This chain uses TRBV7-2 with TRBJ2-7; 8 bases are a match to TRBD2. CDR3 length: 16 residues. Looked up from germline, CDR1 is SGHTA and CDR2 is FQGNSA. V shed 1 base and J 0 bases; nucleotides not matched to a gene: 5.

This clone was detected a few times. J is TRBJ1-5 and V is TRBV7-2, with a possible D match to TRBD1 (6 bases). V lost 2 bases, J lost 3 bases, and 11 bases lay in between. The CDR3 sequence is 15 residues long. Germline V lookup: CDR1 SGHTA, CDR2 FQGNSA. The CDR3: CASSLLQGNNQPQHF. The CDR3 DNA reads as TGTGCCAGCAGCTTACTACAGGGTAACAATCAGCCCCAGCATTTT.

The rearrangement joins TRBV19 to TRBJ2-3, with unresolved D. Germline V gene sequence: CDR1 LNHDA, CDR2 SQIVND (reference sequence). This CDR3 has 15 residues. The V end was cut by 8 bases, the J end by 2 bases, with 17 bases between. The CDR3 nucleotides are TGTGCCAGTGCGGTGGGGTCTCCCCACACAGATACGCAGTATTTT. Translated, it gives CASAVGSPHTDTQYF.

This clone was seen many times. V and J are TRBV28 and TRBJ1-2; possibly TRBD1 for D (6 bases). V lost 5 bases and J 8 bases, leaving 15 bases between the germline ends. CDR1 is MDHEN, CDR2 SYDVKM, per germline. The CDR3 has 13 residues. The CDR3, as DNA: TGTGCCAGCAGTCCCTATACAGGGTTCGGCTACACCTTC. Amino acid sequence: CASSPYTGFGYTF.

This clone was found a few times. The sample has other DNA sequences that encode this CDR3 too. The chain combines TRBV20-1 with TRBJ2-3; no clear D. V lost 3 bases to trimming and J lost 4 bases, with 5 bases between them. Germline V gene lookup returns CDR1 DFQATT and CDR2 SNEGSKA (reference sequence). This CDR3 has 11 amino acids. This CDR3 reads CSASPADTQYF. As DNA, the CDR3 is TGCAGTGCTAGCCCGGCAGATACGCAGTATTTT.